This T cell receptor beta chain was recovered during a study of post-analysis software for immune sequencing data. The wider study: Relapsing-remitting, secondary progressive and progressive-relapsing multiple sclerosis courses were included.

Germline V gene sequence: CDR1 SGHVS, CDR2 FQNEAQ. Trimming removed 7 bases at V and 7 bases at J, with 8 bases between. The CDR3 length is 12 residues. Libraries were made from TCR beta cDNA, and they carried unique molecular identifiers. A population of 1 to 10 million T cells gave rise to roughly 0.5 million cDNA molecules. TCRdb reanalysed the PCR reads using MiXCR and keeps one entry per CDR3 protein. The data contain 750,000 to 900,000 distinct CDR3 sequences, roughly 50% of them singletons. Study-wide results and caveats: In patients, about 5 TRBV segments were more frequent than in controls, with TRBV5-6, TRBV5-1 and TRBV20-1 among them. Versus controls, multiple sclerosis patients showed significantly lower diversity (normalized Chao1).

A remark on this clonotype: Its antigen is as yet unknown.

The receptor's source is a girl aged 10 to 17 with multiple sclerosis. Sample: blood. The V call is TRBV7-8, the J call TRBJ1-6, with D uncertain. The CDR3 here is CASTLRNSPLHF. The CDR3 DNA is TGTGCCAGCACCCTCAGGAATTCACCCCTCCACTTT.